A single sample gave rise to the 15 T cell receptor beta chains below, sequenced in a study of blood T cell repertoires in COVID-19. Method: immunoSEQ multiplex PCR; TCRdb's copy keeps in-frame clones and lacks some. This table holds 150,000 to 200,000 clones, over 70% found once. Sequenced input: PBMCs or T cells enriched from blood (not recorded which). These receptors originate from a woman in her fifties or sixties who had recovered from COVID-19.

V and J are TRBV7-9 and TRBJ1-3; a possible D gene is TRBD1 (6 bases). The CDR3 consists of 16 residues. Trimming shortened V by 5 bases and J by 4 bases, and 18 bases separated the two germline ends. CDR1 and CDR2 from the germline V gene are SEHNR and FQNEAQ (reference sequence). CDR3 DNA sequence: TGTGCCAGCAGCCTGTCGTACAGGGAAGGAGGAAACACCATATATTTT. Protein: CASSLSYREGGNTIYF.

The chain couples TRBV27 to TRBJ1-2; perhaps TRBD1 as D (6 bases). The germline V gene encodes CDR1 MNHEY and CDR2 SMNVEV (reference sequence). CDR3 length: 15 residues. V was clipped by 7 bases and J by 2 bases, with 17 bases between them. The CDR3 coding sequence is TGTGCCAGCACTGAGACAGGCTCGGGAAACTATGGCTACACCTTC. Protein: CASTETGSGNYGYTF.

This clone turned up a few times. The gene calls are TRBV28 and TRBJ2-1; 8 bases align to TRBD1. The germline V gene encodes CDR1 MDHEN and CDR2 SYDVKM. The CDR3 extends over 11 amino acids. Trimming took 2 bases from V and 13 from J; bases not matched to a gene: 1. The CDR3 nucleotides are TGTGCCAGCAGTTTAGGACAGGGCCAGTTCTTC. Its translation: CASSLGQGQFF.

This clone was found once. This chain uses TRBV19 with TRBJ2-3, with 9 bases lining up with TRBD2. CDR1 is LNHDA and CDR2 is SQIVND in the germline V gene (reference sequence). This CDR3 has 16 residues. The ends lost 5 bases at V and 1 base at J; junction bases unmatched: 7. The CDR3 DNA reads TGTGCCAGTAGTCCAGCTCGGACTAGCGGCACAGATACGCAGTATTTT. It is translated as CASSPARTSGTDTQYF.

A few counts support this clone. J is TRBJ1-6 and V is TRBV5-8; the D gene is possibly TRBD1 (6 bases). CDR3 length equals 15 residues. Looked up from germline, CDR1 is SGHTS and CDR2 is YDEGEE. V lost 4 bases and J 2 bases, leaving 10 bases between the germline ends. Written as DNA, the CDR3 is TGTGCCAGCAGCGTGGACAGCCCCTATAATTCACCCCTCCACTTT. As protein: CASSVDSPYNSPLHF.

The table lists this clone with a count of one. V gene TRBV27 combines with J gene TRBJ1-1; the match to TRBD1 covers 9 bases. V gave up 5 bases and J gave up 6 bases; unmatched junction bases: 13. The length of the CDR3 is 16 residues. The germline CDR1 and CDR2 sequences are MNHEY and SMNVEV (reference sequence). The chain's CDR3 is CASSPGTGKGEAEAFF. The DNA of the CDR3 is TGTGCCAGCAGTCCGGGGACAGGGAAAGGGGAGGCTGAAGCTTTCTTT.

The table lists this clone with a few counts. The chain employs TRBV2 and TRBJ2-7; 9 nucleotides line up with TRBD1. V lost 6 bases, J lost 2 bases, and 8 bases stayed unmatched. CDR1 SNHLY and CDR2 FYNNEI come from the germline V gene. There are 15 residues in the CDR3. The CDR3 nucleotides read TGTGCCAGCAGCGCAACCGGGACAGGGCCCTACGAGCAGTACTTC. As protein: CASSATGTGPYEQYF.

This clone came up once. The CDR3: CASSIDLGGGPNEKLFF. CDR3 DNA sequence: TGTGCCAGTAGTATAGATTTGGGAGGAGGACCGAATGAAAAACTGTTTTTT. This rearrangement joins TRBV19 to TRBJ1-4, with D unclear. CDR1 is LNHDA and CDR2 is SQIVND in the germline V gene (reference sequence). Trimming removed 0 bases from V and 5 bases from J, with 16 bases in between. This CDR3 has 17 amino acids.

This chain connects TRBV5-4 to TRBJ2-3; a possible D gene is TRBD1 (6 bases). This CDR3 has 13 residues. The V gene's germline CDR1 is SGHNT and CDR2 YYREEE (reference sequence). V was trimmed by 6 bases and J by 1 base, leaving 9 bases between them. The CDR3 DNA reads TGTGCCAGCACAGGGGTGGGCACAGATACGCAGTATTTT. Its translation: CASTGVGTDTQYF. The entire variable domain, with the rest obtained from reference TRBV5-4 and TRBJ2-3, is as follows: ETGVTQSPTHLIKTRGQQVTLRCSSQSGHNTVSWYQQALGQGPQFIFQYYREEENGRGNFPPRFSGLQFPNYSSELNVNALELDDSALYLCASTGVGTDTQYFGPGTRLTVL.

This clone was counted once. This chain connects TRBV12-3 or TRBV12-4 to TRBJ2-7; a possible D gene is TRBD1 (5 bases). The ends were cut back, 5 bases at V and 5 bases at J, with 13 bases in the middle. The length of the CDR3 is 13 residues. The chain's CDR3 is CASSLLSRDEQYF. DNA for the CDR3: TGTGCCAGCAGTCTACTAAGCAGGGACGAGCAGTACTTC.

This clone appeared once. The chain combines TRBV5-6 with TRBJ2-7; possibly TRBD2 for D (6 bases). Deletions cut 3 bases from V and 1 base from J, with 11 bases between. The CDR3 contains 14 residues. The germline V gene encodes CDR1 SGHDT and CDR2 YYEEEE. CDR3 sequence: CASSYGTLSYEQYF. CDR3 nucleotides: TGTGCCAGCAGCTACGGGACTCTGTCCTACGAGCAGTACTTC.

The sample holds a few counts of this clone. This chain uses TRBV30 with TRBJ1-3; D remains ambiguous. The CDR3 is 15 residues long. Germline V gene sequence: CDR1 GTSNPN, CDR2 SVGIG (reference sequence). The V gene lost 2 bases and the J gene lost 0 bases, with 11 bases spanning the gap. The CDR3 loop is CAWSYGAHSGNTIYF. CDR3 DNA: TGTGCCTGGAGTTACGGAGCCCACTCTGGAAACACCATATATTTT.

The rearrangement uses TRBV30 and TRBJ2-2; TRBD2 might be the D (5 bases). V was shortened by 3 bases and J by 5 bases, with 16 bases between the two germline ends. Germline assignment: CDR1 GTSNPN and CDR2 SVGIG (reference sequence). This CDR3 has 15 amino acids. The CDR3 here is CAWSSVGVGTGELFF. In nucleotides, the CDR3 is TGTGCCTGGAGCTCGGTCGGGGTCGGAACCGGGGAGCTGTTTTTT.

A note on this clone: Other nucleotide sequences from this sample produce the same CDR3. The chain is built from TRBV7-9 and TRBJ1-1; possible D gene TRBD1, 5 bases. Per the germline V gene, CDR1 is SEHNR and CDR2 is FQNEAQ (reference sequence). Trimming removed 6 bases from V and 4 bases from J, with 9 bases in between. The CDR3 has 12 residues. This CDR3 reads CASSSGGTEAFF. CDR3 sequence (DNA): TGTGCCAGCAGTTCGGGGGGCACTGAAGCTTTCTTT.

The CDR3 is CASSQVGGGPWDTQYF. CDR3 bases: TGTGCCAGCAGCCAAGTTGGGGGAGGGCCTTGGGATACGCAGTATTTT. The genes are TRBV3-1 (or the pseudogene TRBV3-2) and TRBJ2-3, with 7 bases that match TRBD2. The germline gives CDR1 LGHDT, CDR2 YNNKEL (reference sequence). V lost 1 base and J lost 6; bases outside the gene matches: 10. This CDR3 is 16 amino acids long.